This note documents a single TCR beta chain sequence. Its specificity is not known. The V gene's germline CDR1 is MDHEN and CDR2 SYDVKM. This CDR3 is 14 amino acids long. The PCR used 60 Vbeta and 13 Jbeta primers. Some clones are missing from TCRdb's copy, which holds only in-frame ones; the method was immunoSEQ multiplex PCR. Counted here are 70,000 or so clones, 86% occurring once; the ten biggest clones make up 1.5% to 2%. The data originate from a study of cytomegalovirus exposure and HLA in healthy donors. Overall study results and limits: Later work showed greater clonal expansion in HLA-associated TCR beta chains than in equally common others. Earlier analysis found most TCR beta V segments productive about 87% or about 30% of the time. Apparent HLA restriction characterized most CMV-associated TCR beta chains in a later analysis. The study listed around 150 cytomegalovirus-associated TCR beta chains.

This TCR was sampled from a woman in her twenties or thirties in good health and CMV-seronegative. The sequencing sample was made of PBMCs. The chain employs TRBV28 and TRBJ2-5, with a weak D call TRBD1 (5 bases). Matching the DNA end better, TRBJ2-7 makes the J call doubtful. CDR3 DNA sequence: TGTGCCAGCAGACAAAGGGGATCTCCGGTCGAGCAGTACTTC. Amino acid sequence: CASRQRGSPVEQYF.